A selection of T cell receptor beta chains follows, all from one sample in a study of beta chain features in type 1 diabetes. TCRdb keeps only in-frame clones here, not all; method: immunoSEQ multiplex PCR. Of 620,000 or so clones in the sample, roughly 16% were seen once. What was sequenced was naive CD4+ T cells from blood. The receptors were gathered from a man aged 18 to 29 in good health. The CDR3 runs from the conserved cysteine through the conserved F or W. The order of the fields is V gene, clone size, J gene, D gene, CDR3 DNA, CDR3 protein. D genes are given only for firm matches. Clone size is not always given. Where it is, it says once, few, many or a class for expanded clones.

TRBV5-4	few	TRBJ2-7	TRBD1	TGTGCCAGCAGCTTATCGACAGGGCGCGAGCAGTACTTC	CASSLSTGREQYF
TRBV5-5	-	TRBJ2-5	-	TGTGCCAGCAGCCGTGGGTGGAGTACGGGGGAGACCCAGTACTTC	CASSRGWSTGETQYF
TRBV28	-	TRBJ1-1	TRBD1	TGTGCCAGCAGTAGCCCCCGGACAGGGGCTGAAGCTTTCTTT	CASSSPRTGAEAFF
TRBV7-9	few	TRBJ2-4	-	TGTGCCAGCAGCGCCGACCATATAGCCAAAAACATTCAGTACTTC	CASSADHIAKNIQYF
TRBV4-3	many	TRBJ1-4	-	TGCGCCAGCAGCCAAGTCTACGGAAAACTGTTTTTT	CASSQVYGKLFF
TRBV9	few	TRBJ2-3	-	TGTGCCAGCAGCGTAGGGCAGGGCTTCCCAGATACGCAGTATTTT	CASSVGQGFPDTQYF
TRBV5-1	few	TRBJ1-4	-	TGCGCCAGCAGCTTGGGGTCGGGGAATGAAAAACTGTTTTTT	CASSLGSGNEKLFF
TRBV28	few	TRBJ2-7	-	TGTGCCAGCGCACAGGGATACGAGCAGTACTTC	CASAQGYEQYF
TRBV10-3	-	TRBJ2-7	TRBD2	TGTGCCATCAGCAAGACTAGCGGGGGGTCCTACGAGCAGTACTTC	CAISKTSGGSYEQYF
TRBV28	few	TRBJ1-2	TRBD1	TGTGCCACCGCGGGACAGGGGCGGTATGGCTACACCTTC	CATAGQGRYGYTF
TRBV5-1	-	TRBJ2-5	-	TGCGCCAGCAGCTTGGGTTTTGGGGAGACCCAGTACTTC	CASSLGFGETQYF
TRBV6-6	-	TRBJ2-3	-	TGTGCCAGCAGTTACTCGAGGCAACACACAGATACGCAGTATTTT	CASSYSRQHTDTQYF
TRBV2	few	TRBJ2-7	TRBD1	TGTGCCAGCAGCATACAGGGGGCAGTATACGAGCAGTACTTC	CASSIQGAVYEQYF
TRBV14	many	TRBJ1-4	-	TGTGCCAGCAGCCGGTGGGACGAAAAACTGTTTTTT	CASSRWDEKLFF
TRBV2	few	TRBJ2-3	TRBD1	TGTGCCAGCGACAGGGGGTCTACAGATACGCAGTATTTT	CASDRGSTDTQYF
TRBV4-3	many	TRBJ2-6	-	TGCGCCAGCAGCCAAGCGACAGCCTCTGGGGCCAACGTCCTGACTTTC	CASSQATASGANVLTF
TRBV5-4	-	TRBJ2-7	-	TGTGCCAGCAGCCGACCGGCAGGGAACTCCTACGAGCAGTACTTC	CASSRPAGNSYEQYF
TRBV29-1	few	TRBJ2-2	-	TGCAGCGCCCTCCTCGGGGAGCTGTTTTTT	CSALLGELFF
TRBV5-1	few	TRBJ1-2	-	TGCGCCAGCAGCTTGACAGACAAATCCGGCTACACCTTC	CASSLTDKSGYTF
TRBV9	once	TRBJ2-3	-	TGTGCCAGCAGCATAGACAGACATAGCACAGATACGCAGTATTTT	CASSIDRHSTDTQYF
TRBV15	-	TRBJ2-1	TRBD2	TGTGCCACCAGCAGAGCCACTAGCGGGAGTCGAAATGAGCAGTTCTTC	CATSRATSGSRNEQFF
TRBV5-6	few	TRBJ2-2	-	TGTGCCAGCAGACCCTCGACTCCAGGGGTCACCGGGGAGCTGTTTTTT	CASRPSTPGVTGELFF
TRBV5-1	-	TRBJ1-2	TRBD1	TGCGCCAGCAGCCCTGACAGGGATACTTATGGCTACACCTTC	CASSPDRDTYGYTF
TRBV9	-	TRBJ1-1	-	TGTGCCAGCAGTGTACAGGTTAACACTGAAGCTTTCTTT	CASSVQVNTEAFF
TRBV28	-	TRBJ1-2	TRBD1	TGTGCCAGCATCAACAGGGGGGTCTATGGCTACACCTTC	CASINRGVYGYTF